This TCR beta chain was profiled in a study of T cells in Graves' hyperthyroidism and ophthalmopathy. General study points: Most clonotypes expanded in the thyroid (above 0.001) were also present in blood.

This clonotype has just a few counts. Its matching antigen is unknown. TCR beta CDR3 sequences were amplified from RNA transcripts. Initially, a first-round RT-PCR of the TCR CDR3 employed the HTBI primer set. TCRdb redid the calling of the multiplex PCR reads with MiXCR, one entry per CDR3 protein. Among about 640,000 distinct CDR3 sequences, roughly 45% were seen once, and the ten largest hold approximately 7.2%. This receptor was identified in an adult man with Graves' disease, either hyperthyroidism or ophthalmopathy (not recorded which). The sequenced sample consisted of peripheral blood or thyroid tissue (not recorded which).

Written as DNA, the CDR3 is TGTGCCAGCTCACCGCGACAGGGGGATCAGCCCCAGCATTTT. Translated, it gives CASSPRQGDQPQHF. The V gene is TRBV11-2, the J gene TRBJ1-5; 9 bases agree with TRBD1. Germline loops: CDR1 SGHAT, CDR2 FQNNGV. Germline trimming cut 8 bases from V and 5 bases from J; bases unmatched to any gene: 7. There are 14 residues in the CDR3.